The 18 T cell receptor beta chains listed next were all sequenced from one sample in a study of identical twins listed by TCRdb under 2016. Receptors were amplified or captured by 5' RACE. Sequencing used an Illumina HiSeq 2000. TCRdb reran the public reads through fastp at Q25 and MiXCR, keeping productive beta chains. Each CDR3 protein gets just one entry, which takes the most common genes and DNA from the rows behind it. The sample data list fewer than 350,000 distinct CDR3 sequences, and approximately 8.5% of these were observed just once. The ten biggest clones cover 2% to 2.5% of the sample. These same records also appear under a second study, on yellow fever vaccine responses in identical twins.

The sequenced material came from memory (CD45RO+) T cells sorted from blood. In light of the paper, this sample's cell subset or site label describes: CD45RO+ enriched T cells. Receptors originate from a woman aged 18-29 years in good health.

The rearrangement uses TRBV18 and TRBJ2-7, with 7 bases identical to TRBD1. CDR3 length: 18 amino acids. CDR1 and CDR2 from the germline V gene are KGHSH and LQKENI. V dropped 4 bases and J dropped 4; count of bases not matched to a gene: 19. The chain's CDR3 is CASSQRQGGPLWTYEQYV. Here the CDR3 DNA reads TGTGCCAGCTCACAGCGACAGGGTGGTCCGCTTTGGACTTACGAGCAGTACGTC.

This sequence joins TRBV5-1 and TRBJ1-4; the D is unclear. CDR3 length: 16 amino acids. V shed 0 bases and J shed 5 bases, with 14 bases lying between them. The germline V gene encodes CDR1 SGHRS and CDR2 YFSETQ. The CDR3 DNA is TGCGCCAGCAGCTTGGCCCACGGTTTCCCCAATGAAAAACTGTTTTTT. It yields the protein CASSLAHGFPNEKLFF.

This chain joins TRBV20-1 and TRBJ2-2, with TRBD2 identical over 11 bases. The CDR3 totals 17 residues. Trimming cost V 0 bases and J 3 bases; bases outside gene matches: 6. The germline gives CDR1 DFQATT, CDR2 SNEGSKA (reference sequence). The CDR3: CSARDVTSGRDTGELFF. The CDR3 bases are TGCAGTGCTAGAGATGTTACTAGCGGGAGAGACACCGGGGAGCTGTTTTTT.

The V gene is TRBV20-1, the J gene TRBJ2-1; the D gene could be TRBD1 or TRBD2 (5 bases each). The CDR3 has 13 residues. Germline CDR1 is DFQATT and CDR2 is SNEGSKA (reference sequence). The CDR3: CSFGAFSYNEQFF. In DNA form, the CDR3 reads TGCAGCTTCGGGGCTTTCTCCTACAATGAGCAGTTCTTC.

This clonotype was counted ten times or more. The chain carries TRBV12-3 or TRBV12-4 and TRBJ2-3; D remains unclear. The V and J ends lost 5 bases and 4 bases respectively, with 7 bases between them. CDR3 length equals 12 residues. The CDR3 spells CASSQRSDTQYF. The DNA for the CDR3 is TGTGCCAGCAGTCAACGATCAGATACGCAGTATTTT.

The rearrangement joins TRBV10-2 to TRBJ1-4; D is uncertain. Deletions cut 0 bases from V and 8 bases from J, with 13 bases between. Germline V CDR1 and CDR2: WSHSY, SAAADI. The CDR3 length is 15 residues. In DNA form, the CDR3 reads TGCGCCAGCAGTGAGTCGTTAGGGCGGAGGGAAAAACTGTTTTTT. It is translated as CASSESLGRREKLFF.

This clonotype was observed many times. V usage is TRBV12-3 or TRBV12-4 and J usage is TRBJ2-4; 7 nucleotides match TRBD1. The junction had 8 bases not matched to a gene; V was cut back by 4 bases and J by 2 bases. CDR3 length equals 16 residues. Written as DNA, the CDR3 is TGTGCCAGCAGTTCCGGACAGGACCAACCCAAAAACATTCAGTACTTC. Its protein is CASSSGQDQPKNIQYF.

This clonotype was detected many times. J is TRBJ1-2 and V is TRBV3-1, with 7 nucleotides matching TRBD1. The CDR3 consists of 15 residues. V gave up 4 bases and J gave up 8 bases; unmatched junction bases: 13. Germline loops: CDR1 LGHDT, CDR2 YNNKEL (reference sequence). CDR3 protein: CASSPNGQAGYGYTF. CDR3 nucleotides: TGTGCCAGCAGCCCTAATGGACAGGCTGGTTACGGCTACACCTTC.

This clonotype was observed a handful of times. This chain connects TRBV9 to TRBJ2-3; TRBD2 might be the D (6 bases). The germline CDR1 and CDR2 sequences are SGDLS and YYNGEE. Trimming removed 0 bases at V and 4 bases at J, with 12 bases between. The CDR3 is made up of 15 amino acids. DNA of the CDR3: TGTGCCAGCAGCGTAGCGGGAGTAGTCCCAGATACGCAGTATTTT. Translation gives CASSVAGVVPDTQYF.

The chain recombines TRBV10-1 with TRBJ2-1; 11 bases map to TRBD1. The CDR3 is 15 residues long. CDR1 is WNHNN, CDR2 SYGVQD, per germline (reference sequence). J gave up 6 bases and V 6 bases, and 7 bases lay outside the gene matches. CDR3 amino acids: CASSPGQGDVNEQFF. CDR3 DNA sequence: TGCGCCAGCAGCCCGGGACAGGGGGACGTCAATGAGCAGTTCTTC.

The chain employs TRBV6-7 and TRBJ2-7, with D perhaps assigned TRBD1 or TRBD2 (5 bases each). TRBV6-7 is noted as an ORF with a role that remains uncertain. CDR3 length: 19 amino acids. Between the trimmed V and J ends, which lost 4 bases and 3 bases, there was a span of 28 bases. CDR3 nucleotide sequence: TGTGCCAGCAGTTTAGGTCTCGGTGTTCCCGGGGCTAACTTCTACGAGCAGTACTTC. Its translation is CASSLGLGVPGANFYEQYF.

This chain links TRBV9 with TRBJ2-1; no definite D call. Trimming took off 0 bases at V and 4 bases at J, with 11 bases between the two ends. Per the germline V gene, CDR1 is SGDLS and CDR2 is YYNGEE. CDR3 length: 15 residues. CDR3 sequence (DNA): TGTGCCAGCAGCGTAGGCGTGGGCGAGTACAATGAGCAGTTCTTC. Translated, it gives CASSVGVGEYNEQFF.

Ten or more counts support this clonotype. The CDR3 reads CASSWDREAFF. DNA for the CDR3: TGTGCCAGCAGCTGGGACCGTGAAGCTTTCTTT. The J gene is TRBJ1-1, the V gene TRBV7-9, with D tentatively TRBD1 (5 bases). V lost 4 bases, J lost 7 bases, and 7 bases lay in between. Looked up from germline, CDR1 is SEHNR and CDR2 is FQNEAQ (reference sequence). The CDR3 contains 11 residues. The full variable domain, its missing parts supplied by reference TRBV7-9 and TRBJ1-1, is DTGVSQNPRHKITKRGQNVTFRCDPISEHNRLYWYRQTLGQGPEFLTYFQNEAQLEKSRLLSDRFSAERPKGSFSTLEIQRTEQGDSAMYLCASSWDREAFFGQGTRLTVV.

This clonotype was found a few times. The V and J genes are TRBV18 and TRBJ2-6, with unresolved D. Germline V gives CDR1 KGHSH, CDR2 LQKENI. Trimming left V 3 bases short and J 0 bases short, with 18 bases between. This CDR3 contains 19 residues. CDR3 coding DNA: TGTGCCAGCTCACCGAGGACCCTTGGACGGAACTCTGGGGCCAACGTCCTGACTTTC. This codes for CASSPRTLGRNSGANVLTF.

This clonotype was counted a few times. The CDR3 spells CASSYRWQTNTEAFF. DNA for the CDR3: TGTGCCAGCAGCTACCGGTGGCAGACGAACACTGAAGCTTTCTTT. The rearrangement joins TRBV7-2 to TRBJ1-1, with D unclear. CDR3 length: 15 amino acids. Germline V CDR1 and CDR2: SGHTA, FQGNSA. V lost 4 bases and J 1 base, leaving 13 bases between the germline ends.

The sample holds a few counts of this clonotype. The rearrangement uses TRBV11-1 and TRBJ2-5, with TRBD2 identical over 8 bases. Germline V gives CDR1 SGHAT, CDR2 FQDESV (reference sequence). The V and J ends lost 4 bases and 6 bases, in that order; junction bases with no gene match: 22. The CDR3 contains 19 residues. CDR3 amino acids: CASSSFGGLAGPRGKTQYF. As DNA, the CDR3 is TGTGCCAGCAGCTCCTTTGGCGGGCTAGCGGGTCCCCGAGGGAAGACCCAGTACTTC.

The sample holds a few counts of this clonotype. The chain carries TRBV5-4 and TRBJ2-3; TRBD2 matches at 7 bases. This CDR3 comprises 17 residues. V lost 1 base, J lost 1 base, and 9 bases stayed unmatched. The germline gives CDR1 SGHNT, CDR2 YYREEE (reference sequence). The chain's CDR3 is CASSLRTSWRGTDTQYF. The CDR3, as DNA: TGTGCCAGCAGCTTGAGGACTAGTTGGCGGGGCACAGATACGCAGTATTTT.

This clonotype was seen only a few times. This chain joins TRBV5-1 and TRBJ2-4, with 7 nucleotides matching TRBD2. The junction had 15 bases not matched to a gene; V was cut back by 4 bases and J by 8 bases. Per the germline V gene, CDR1 is SGHRS and CDR2 is YFSETQ. This CDR3 comprises 16 residues. CDR3 coding DNA: TGCGCCAGCAGCGACGTCGATCCGGGGGGTAAGGACATTCAGTACTTC. The encoded protein is CASSDVDPGGKDIQYF.